This record looks at one T cell receptor beta chain sequence and its context. The antigen is undetermined. In building TCR beta libraries, iRepertoire HTBI primers were used together with Arm-PCR of CDR3 regions. TCRdb reanalysed the multiplex PCR reads using MiXCR and keeps one entry per CDR3 protein. The sample lists 300,000 to 400,000 distinct CDR3 sequences; 18% were seen once. This entry is derived from a study of regulatory T cells in long-lasting Graves disease. Study results and limitations: Newly diagnosed patients had higher TCR diversity than persistent Graves' patients did. There was favoring of TRBV28, TRBJ1-2 and TRBJ2-5 in persistent disease. Rather than thyroid tissue, only peripheral blood underwent study.

Indicated time point: newly diagnosed GD, antithyroid drugs for less than 3 months. Preparation of the TCR library used RNA extracted from PBMCs. V lost 0 bases and J lost 1, with 21 bases in between. Germline loops: CDR1 LGHNT, CDR2 FRNRAP. The CDR3 is 19 residues long. The sequencing used peripheral blood mononuclear cells (PBMCs), collected at new diagnosis, from a patient treated with antithyroid drugs. This chain connects TRBV12-5 to TRBJ2-5, with D possibly called TRBD1 or TRBD2 (6 bases each). This TCR was sampled from a female donor with Graves disease. This CDR3 is CASGLVLQGRLGAQETQYF. DNA for the CDR3: TGTGCTAGTGGTTTGGTACTACAGGGAAGACTAGGGGCCCAAGAGACCCAGTACTTC.